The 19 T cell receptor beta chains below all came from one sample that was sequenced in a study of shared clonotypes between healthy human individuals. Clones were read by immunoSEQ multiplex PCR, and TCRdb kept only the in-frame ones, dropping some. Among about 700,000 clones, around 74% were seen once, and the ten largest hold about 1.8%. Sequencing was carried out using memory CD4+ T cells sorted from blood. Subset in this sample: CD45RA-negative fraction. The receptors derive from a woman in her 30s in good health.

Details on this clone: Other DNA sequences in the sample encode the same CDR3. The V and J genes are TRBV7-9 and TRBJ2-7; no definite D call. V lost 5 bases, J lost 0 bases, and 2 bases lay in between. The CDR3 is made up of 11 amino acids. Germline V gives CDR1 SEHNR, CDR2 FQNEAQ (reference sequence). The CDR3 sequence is CASSLSYEQYF. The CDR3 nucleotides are TGTGCCAGCAGCCTCTCCTACGAGCAGTACTTC.

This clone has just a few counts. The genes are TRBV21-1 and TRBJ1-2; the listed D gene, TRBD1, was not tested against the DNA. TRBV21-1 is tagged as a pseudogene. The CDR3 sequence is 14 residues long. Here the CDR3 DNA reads TGTGCCAGCAGCCTATGGGGCCTAGGGTATGGCTACACCTTC. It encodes CASSLWGLGYGYTF.

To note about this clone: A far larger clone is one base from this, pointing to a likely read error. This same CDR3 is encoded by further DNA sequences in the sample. This CDR3 reads CAISESVGGINQPQHF. The CDR3 region has the DNA TGTGCCATTAGTGAGTCTGTAGGGGGCATCAATCAGCCCCAGCATTTT. V usage is TRBV10-3 and J usage is TRBJ1-5; 7 positions agree with TRBD1. The CDR3 contains 16 residues. Germline values: CDR1 ENHRY, CDR2 SYGVKD.

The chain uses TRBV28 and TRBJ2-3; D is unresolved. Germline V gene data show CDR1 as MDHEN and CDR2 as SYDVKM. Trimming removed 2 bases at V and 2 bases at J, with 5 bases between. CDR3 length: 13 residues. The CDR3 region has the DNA TGTGCCAGCAGTTTACTCGACACAGATACGCAGTATTTT. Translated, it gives CASSLLDTDTQYF.

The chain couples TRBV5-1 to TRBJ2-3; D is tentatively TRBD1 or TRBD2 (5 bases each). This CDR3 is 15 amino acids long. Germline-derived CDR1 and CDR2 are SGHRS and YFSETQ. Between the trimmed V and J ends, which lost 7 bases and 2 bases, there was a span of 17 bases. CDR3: CASCIGTQLTDTQYF. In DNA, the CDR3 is TGCGCCAGCTGCATCGGGACGCAACTCACAGATACGCAGTATTTT.

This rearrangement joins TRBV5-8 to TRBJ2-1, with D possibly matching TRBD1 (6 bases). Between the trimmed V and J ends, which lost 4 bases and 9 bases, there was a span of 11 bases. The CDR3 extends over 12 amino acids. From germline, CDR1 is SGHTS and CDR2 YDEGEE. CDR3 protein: CASSQTGPEQFF. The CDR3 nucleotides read TGTGCCAGCAGCCAAACAGGGCCTGAGCAGTTCTTC.

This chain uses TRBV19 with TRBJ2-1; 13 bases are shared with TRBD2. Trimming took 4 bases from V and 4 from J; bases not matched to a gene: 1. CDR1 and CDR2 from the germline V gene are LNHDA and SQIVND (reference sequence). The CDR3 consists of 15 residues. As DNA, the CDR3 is TGTGCCAGTAGTACGGGACTAGCGGGATACAATGAGCAGTTCTTC. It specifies CASSTGLAGYNEQFF.

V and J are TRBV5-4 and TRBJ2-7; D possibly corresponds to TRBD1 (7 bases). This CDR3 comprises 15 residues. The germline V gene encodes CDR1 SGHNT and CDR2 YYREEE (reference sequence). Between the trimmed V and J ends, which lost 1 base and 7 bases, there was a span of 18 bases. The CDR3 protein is CASSLSGGSRLEQYF. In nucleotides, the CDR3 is TGTGCCAGCAGCTTGTCAGGGGGGAGTCGGTTAGAGCAGTACTTC.

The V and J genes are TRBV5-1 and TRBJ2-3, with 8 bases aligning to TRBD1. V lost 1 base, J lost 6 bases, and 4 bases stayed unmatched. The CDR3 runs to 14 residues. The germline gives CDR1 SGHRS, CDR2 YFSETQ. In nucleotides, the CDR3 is TGCGCCAGCAGCTTGACAGGGGGGTCGGATACGCAGTATTTT. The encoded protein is CASSLTGGSDTQYF.

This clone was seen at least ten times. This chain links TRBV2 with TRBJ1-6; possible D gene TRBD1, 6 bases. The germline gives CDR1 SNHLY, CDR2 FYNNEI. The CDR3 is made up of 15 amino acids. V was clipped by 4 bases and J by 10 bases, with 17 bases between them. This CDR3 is CASSVRAGEASPLHF. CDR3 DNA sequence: TGTGCCAGCAGTGTAAGGGCAGGGGAGGCGTCACCCCTCCACTTT.

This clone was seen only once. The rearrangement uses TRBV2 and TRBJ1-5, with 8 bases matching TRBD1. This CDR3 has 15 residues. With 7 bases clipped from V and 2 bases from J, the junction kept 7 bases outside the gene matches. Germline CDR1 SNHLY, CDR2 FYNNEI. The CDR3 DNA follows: TGTGCCAGCATTAAAACGGACAGGGGCAATCAGCCCCAGCATTTT. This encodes CASIKTDRGNQPQHF. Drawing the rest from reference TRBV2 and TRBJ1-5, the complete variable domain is EPEVTQTPSHQVTQMGQEVILRCVPISNHLYFYWYRQILGQKVEFLVSFYNNEISEKSEIFDDQFSVERPDGSNFTLKIRSTKLEDSAMYFCASIKTDRGNQPQHFGDGTRLSIL.

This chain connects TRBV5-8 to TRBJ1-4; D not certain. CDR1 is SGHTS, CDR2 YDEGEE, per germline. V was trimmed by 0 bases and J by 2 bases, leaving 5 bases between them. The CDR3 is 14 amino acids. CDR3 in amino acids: CASSLGPTNEKLFF. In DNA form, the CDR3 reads TGTGCCAGCAGCTTGGGGCCGACTAATGAAAAACTGTTTTTT. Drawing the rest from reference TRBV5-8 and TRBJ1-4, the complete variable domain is EAGVTQSPTHLIKTRGQQATLRCSPISGHTSVYWYQQALGLGLQFLLWYDEGEERNRGNFPPRFSGRQFPNYSSELNVNALELEDSALYLCASSLGPTNEKLFFGSGTQLSVL.

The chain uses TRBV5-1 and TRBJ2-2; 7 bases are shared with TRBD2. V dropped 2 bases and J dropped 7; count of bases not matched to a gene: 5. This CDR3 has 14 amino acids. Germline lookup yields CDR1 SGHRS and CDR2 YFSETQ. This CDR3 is CASSLYAGVGELFF. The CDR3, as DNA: TGCGCCAGCAGCTTATATGCGGGAGTCGGGGAGCTGTTTTTT.

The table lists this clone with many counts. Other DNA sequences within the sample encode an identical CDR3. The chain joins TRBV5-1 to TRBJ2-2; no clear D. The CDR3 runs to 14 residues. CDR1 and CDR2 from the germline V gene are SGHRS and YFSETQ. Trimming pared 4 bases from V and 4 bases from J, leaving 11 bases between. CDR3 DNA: TGCGCCAGCAGCCCTGGCACTACCACCGGGGAGCTGTTTTTT. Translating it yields CASSPGTTTGELFF. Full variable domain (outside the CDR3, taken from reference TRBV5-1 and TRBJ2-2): KAGVTQTPRYLIKTRGQQVTLSCSPISGHRSVSWYQQTPGQGLQFLFEYFSETQRNKGNFPGRFSGRQFSNSRSEMNVSTLELGDSALYLCASSPGTTTGELFFGEGSRLTVL.

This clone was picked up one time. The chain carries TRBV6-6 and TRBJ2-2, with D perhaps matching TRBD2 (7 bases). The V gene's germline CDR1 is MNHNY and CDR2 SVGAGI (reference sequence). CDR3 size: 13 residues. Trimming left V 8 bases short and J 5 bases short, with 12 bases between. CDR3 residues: CASQQGGTGELFF. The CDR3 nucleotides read TGTGCCAGCCAACAGGGAGGGACCGGGGAGCTGTTTTTT.

The CDR3 here is CASSPRLAGTTGELFF. CDR3 DNA sequence: TGCGCCAGCAGTCCCAGACTAGCGGGAACCACCGGGGAGCTGTTTTTT. The rearrangement links TRBV5-1 to TRBJ2-2; 11 nucleotides match TRBD2. This CDR3 contains 16 residues. V was pared by 5 bases and J by 4 bases, with 7 bases of the junction left unmatched. Germline CDR1 reads SGHRS; CDR2 reads YFSETQ.

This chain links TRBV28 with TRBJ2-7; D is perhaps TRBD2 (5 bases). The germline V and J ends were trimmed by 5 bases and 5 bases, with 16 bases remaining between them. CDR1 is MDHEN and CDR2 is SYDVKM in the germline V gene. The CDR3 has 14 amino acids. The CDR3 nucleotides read TGTGCCAGCAGTATCCTAGCCCCGGGCGACGAGCAGTACTTC. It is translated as CASSILAPGDEQYF.

The CDR3 loop is CASSIRRTGGAGQPQHF. CDR3 nucleotide sequence: TGTGCCAGTAGTATAAGGAGGACAGGGGGCGCAGGTCAGCCCCAGCATTTT. The chain uses TRBV19 and TRBJ1-5; 11 bases fit TRBD1. CDR3 length: 17 residues. Looked up from germline, CDR1 is LNHDA and CDR2 is SQIVND (reference sequence). V lost 2 bases to trimming and J lost 6 bases; unmatched junction nucleotides: 9.

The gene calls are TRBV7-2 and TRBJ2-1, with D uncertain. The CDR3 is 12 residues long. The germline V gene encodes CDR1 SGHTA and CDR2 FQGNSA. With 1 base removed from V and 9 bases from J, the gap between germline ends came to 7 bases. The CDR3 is CASSLDAFEQFF. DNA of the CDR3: TGTGCCAGCAGCTTAGATGCATTTGAGCAGTTCTTC.